This T cell receptor beta chain was sequenced in a study of T cell changes during pregnancy in multiple sclerosis. Clones were read by immunoSEQ multiplex PCR, and TCRdb kept only the in-frame ones, dropping some. The sample consists of roughly 100,000 clones, roughly 89% of them appearing once. CDR1 is MNHNS and CDR2 is SASEGT in the germline V gene. The CDR3 sequence is 16 residues long. Trimming removed 4 bases at V and 3 bases at J, with 19 bases between. This TCR was sampled from a female donor in good health, enrolled as a control in a pregnancy study. The material was peripheral blood, obtained after pregnancy. This rearrangement joins TRBV6-1 to TRBJ2-7; TRBD1 is a possible D gene (6 bases). The CDR3 protein is CASSAQQGIINYEQYF. The CDR3 DNA reads as TGTGCCAGCAGTGCCCAACAGGGCATCATAAACTACGAGCAGTACTTC.